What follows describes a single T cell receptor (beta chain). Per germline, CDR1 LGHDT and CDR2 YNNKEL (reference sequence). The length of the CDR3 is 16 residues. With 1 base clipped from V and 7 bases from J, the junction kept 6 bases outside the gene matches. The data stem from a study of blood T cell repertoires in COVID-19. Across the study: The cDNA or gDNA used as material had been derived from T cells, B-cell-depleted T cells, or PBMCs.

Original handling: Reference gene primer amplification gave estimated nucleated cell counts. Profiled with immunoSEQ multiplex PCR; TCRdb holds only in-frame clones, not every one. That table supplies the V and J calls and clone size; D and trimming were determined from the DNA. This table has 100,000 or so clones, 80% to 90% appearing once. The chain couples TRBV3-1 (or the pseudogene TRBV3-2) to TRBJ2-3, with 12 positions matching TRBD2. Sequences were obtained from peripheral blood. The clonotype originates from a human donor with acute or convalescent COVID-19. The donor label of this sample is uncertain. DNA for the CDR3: TGTGCCAGCAGCCAAGTTCCTAGCGGGGGGGCTAATACGCAGTATTTT. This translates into CASSQVPSGGANTQYF.